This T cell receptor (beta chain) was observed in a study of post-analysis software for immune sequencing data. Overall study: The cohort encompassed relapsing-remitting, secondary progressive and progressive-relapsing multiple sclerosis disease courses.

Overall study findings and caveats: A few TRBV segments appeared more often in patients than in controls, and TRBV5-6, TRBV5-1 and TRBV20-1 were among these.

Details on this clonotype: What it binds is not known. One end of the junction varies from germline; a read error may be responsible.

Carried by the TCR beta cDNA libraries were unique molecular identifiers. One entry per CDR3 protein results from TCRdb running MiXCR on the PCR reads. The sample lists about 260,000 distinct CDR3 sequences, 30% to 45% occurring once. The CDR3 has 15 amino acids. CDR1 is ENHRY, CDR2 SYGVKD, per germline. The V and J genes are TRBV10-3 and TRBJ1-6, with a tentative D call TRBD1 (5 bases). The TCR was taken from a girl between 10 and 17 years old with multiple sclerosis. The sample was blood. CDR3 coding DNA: TGTGCCATCAGTGGCGGGGCCTTTGGGGATTCACCCCCCCACTTT. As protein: CAISGGAFGDSPPHF.